These 18 T cell receptor beta chains were sequenced from one sample in a study of blood T cell repertoires in COVID-19. Profiling relied on immunoSEQ multiplex PCR, and the TCRdb table lists in-frame clones only, not all of them. The table lists some 310,000 clones, around 87% of them singletons. The sample comprised peripheral blood. Receptors were obtained from a man in his fifties or sixties with active or convalescent COVID-19.

The rearrangement links TRBV28 to TRBJ1-2; 7 bases line up with TRBD1. J was trimmed by 0 bases and V by 4 bases; bases with no gene match: 8. Germline values: CDR1 MDHEN, CDR2 SYDVKM. The CDR3 extends over 16 amino acids. The CDR3 coding sequence is TGTGCCAGCAGTTCGGCGGCAGGGGGAGCTAACTATGGCTACACCTTC. This codes for CASSSAAGGANYGYTF.

The chain has TRBV13 and TRBJ1-2; 7 bases align to TRBD1. The CDR3 loop spans 19 amino acids. The V segment lost 2 bases and the J segment 4 bases; nucleotides outside the gene matches: 19. The germline V gene encodes CDR1 PRHDT and CDR2 FYEKMQ (reference sequence). The CDR3 region is CASSLLRWDRESEGYGYTF. The CDR3 bases are TGTGCCAGCAGCTTACTTAGGTGGGACAGAGAGAGTGAGGGCTATGGCTACACCTTC.

The chain joins TRBV13 to TRBJ1-1; D perhaps matches TRBD1 (5 bases). Looked up from germline, CDR1 is PRHDT and CDR2 is FYEKMQ (reference sequence). V gave up 5 bases and J gave up 4 bases, with 14 bases separating them. The CDR3 runs to 14 residues. The CDR3: CASSTGLLPTEAFF. The CDR3 DNA follows: TGTGCCAGCAGCACGGGACTCCTTCCCACTGAAGCTTTCTTT.

This sequence joins TRBV30 and TRBJ2-7; D possibly corresponds to TRBD1 (6 bases). V was shortened by 1 base and J by 7 bases, with 8 bases between the two germline ends. From germline, CDR1 is GTSNPN and CDR2 SVGIG (reference sequence). The length of the CDR3 is 11 residues. The CDR3 loop reads CAWSGTGEQYF. CDR3 bases: TGTGCCTGGAGTGGAACAGGGGAGCAGTACTTC. Complete variable domain (other parts from reference TRBV30 and TRBJ2-7): SQTIHQWPATLVQPVGSPLSLECTVEGTSNPNLYWYRQAAGRGLQLLFYSVGIGQISSEVPQNLSASRPQDRQFILSSKKLLLSDSGFYLCAWSGTGEQYFGPGTRLTVT.

The chain employs TRBV20-1 and TRBJ2-7, with 10 bases aligning to TRBD2. In germline, CDR1 is DFQATT, CDR2 SNEGSKA (reference sequence). The CDR3 loop spans 17 amino acids. V lost 3 bases and J lost 0; bases outside the gene matches: 11. CDR3 region: CSASPLLRTSGSYEQYF. The CDR3 DNA follows: TGCAGTGCTAGTCCACTCCTGAGGACTAGCGGCTCCTACGAGCAGTACTTC.

The V call is TRBV28, the J call TRBJ1-5; D remains unclear. This CDR3 is 13 amino acids long. From germline, CDR1 is MDHEN and CDR2 SYDVKM. The ends were cut back, 4 bases at V and 8 bases at J, with 12 bases in the middle. CDR3 in DNA: TGTGCCAGCAGTTCCCAGTGGGCTGAGCCCCAGCATTTT. This sequence encodes CASSSQWAEPQHF.

This chain links TRBV28 with TRBJ2-1; 9 bases are a match to TRBD2. V was clipped by 2 bases and J by 8 bases; unmatched bases: 7. Germline-derived CDR1 and CDR2 are MDHEN and SYDVKM. The CDR3 sequence is 15 residues long. CDR3 bases: TGTGCCAGCAGTTTAGGTGCTAGCGGGAACTATGAGCAGTTCTTC. It translates to CASSLGASGNYEQFF.

Details on this clone: This specimen includes other DNA sequences encoding the same CDR3. The chain is built from TRBV2 and TRBJ1-1; 8 bases fit TRBD1. This CDR3 spans 13 amino acids. J was trimmed by 1 base and V by 9 bases; bases with no gene match: 4. Germline V lookup: CDR1 SNHLY, CDR2 FYNNEI. CDR3 sequence reads: CASEQGANTEAFF. DNA for the CDR3: TGTGCCAGTGAGCAGGGGGCGAACACTGAAGCTTTCTTT.

The V and J genes are TRBV28 and TRBJ1-2; 9 nucleotides agree with TRBD1. The CDR3 consists of 12 residues. Germline V lookup: CDR1 MDHEN, CDR2 SYDVKM. J gave up 6 bases and V 4 bases, and 0 bases lay outside the gene matches. Here the CDR3 DNA reads TGTGCCAGCAGTTGGACAGGGGATGGCTACACCTTC. As protein: CASSWTGDGYTF.

The rearrangement joins TRBV7-2 to TRBJ2-2, with D perhaps matching TRBD1 (6 bases). Germline V CDR1 and CDR2: SGHTA, FQGNSA. There are 15 residues in the CDR3. V was cut by 5 bases and J by 3 bases, with 13 bases left in between. CDR3 region: CASSQAPGDTGELFF. The CDR3 nucleotides read TGTGCCAGCAGCCAAGCGCCAGGGGACACCGGGGAGCTGTTTTTT.

The chain employs TRBV7-2 and TRBJ2-1; weak D call: TRBD2 (6 bases). CDR1 is SGHTA, CDR2 FQGNSA, per germline. This CDR3 comprises 15 residues. Trimming cost V 5 bases and J 9 bases, with 20 bases left between them. CDR3 coding DNA: TGTGCCAGCAGCCCGTCAGGGACTTCTGAGGTTGAGCAGTTCTTC. Encoded protein: CASSPSGTSEVEQFF. The whole variable domain, remainder taken from reference TRBV7-2 and TRBJ2-1, is GAGVSQSPSNKVTEKGKDVELRCDPISGHTALYWYRQSLGQGLEFLIYFQGNSAPDKSGLPSDRFSAERTGGSVSTLTIQRTQQEDSAVYLCASSPSGTSEVEQFFGPGTRLTVL.

The table lists this clone with a few counts. The V and J genes are TRBV5-1 and TRBJ1-4; a possible D gene is TRBD1 (6 bases). Trimming shortened V by 3 bases and J by 0 bases, and 12 bases separated the two germline ends. This CDR3 has 16 residues. The germline CDR1 and CDR2 sequences are SGHRS and YFSETQ. The CDR3 bases are TGCGCCAGCAGCTCCGGACAGTACGCAACTAATGAAAAACTGTTTTTT. It codes for CASSSGQYATNEKLFF.

The chain employs TRBV2 and TRBJ2-2; 7 bases match TRBD2. This CDR3 contains 15 residues. In germline, CDR1 is SNHLY, CDR2 FYNNEI. V trimming: 6 bases; J trimming: 7 bases; junction bases outside the gene matches: 11. The DNA of the CDR3 is TGTGCCAGCAGGCGACTGGCGGGAGAAGTCGGGGAGCTGTTTTTT. It is translated as CASRRLAGEVGELFF.

The chain is built from TRBV28 and TRBJ2-7; 7 positions agree with TRBD2. The CDR3 length is 15 residues. V gave up 6 bases and J gave up 3 bases; unmatched junction bases: 11. Germline V CDR1 and CDR2: MDHEN, SYDVKM. The CDR3 DNA is TGTGCCAGCAGCATCTCTTGGGGGGGTCTCTACGAGCAGTACTTC. Protein sequence: CASSISWGGLYEQYF.

This chain connects TRBV7-9 to TRBJ1-3; possible D gene TRBD1, 6 bases. Trimming left V 6 bases short and J 7 bases short, with 19 bases between. CDR1 is SEHNR, CDR2 FQNEAQ, per germline (reference sequence). The length of the CDR3 is 15 residues. CDR3 sequence: CASSGQRSGRNTIYF. CDR3 DNA sequence: TGTGCCAGCAGTGGACAGAGGTCTGGACGGAACACCATATATTTT. Full variable domain (remainder filled in from reference TRBV7-9 and TRBJ1-3): DTGVSQNPRHKITKRGQNVTFRCDPISEHNRLYWYRQTLGQGPEFLTYFQNEAQLEKSRLLSDRFSAERPKGSFSTLEIQRTEQGDSAMYLCASSGQRSGRNTIYFGEGSWLTVV.

This chain connects TRBV5-1 to TRBJ1-1, with D maybe TRBD1 (6 bases). CDR1 SGHRS and CDR2 YFSETQ come from the germline V gene. There are 15 residues in the CDR3. The V and J ends lost 4 bases and 5 bases respectively, with 18 bases between them. The CDR3 DNA reads TGCGCCAGCAGCCCAGGGCGGGGGCTCGGGACTGAAGCTTTCTTT. Its translation: CASSPGRGLGTEAFF. Full variable domain (outside the CDR3, taken from reference TRBV5-1 and TRBJ1-1): KAGVTQTPRYLIKTRGQQVTLSCSPISGHRSVSWYQQTPGQGLQFLFEYFSETQRNKGNFPGRFSGRQFSNSRSEMNVSTLELGDSALYLCASSPGRGLGTEAFFGQGTRLTVV.

This clone was found once. The V call is TRBV19, the J call TRBJ1-5, with 8 bases lining up with TRBD1. Germline CDR1 is LNHDA and CDR2 is SQIVND (reference sequence). This CDR3 spans 17 amino acids. V trimming: 6 bases; J trimming: 0 bases; junction bases outside the gene matches: 10. The CDR3 bases are TGTGCCAGTAGGGACAGGGCCAACTCGAATAGCAATCAGCCCCAGCATTTT. Translating gives CASRDRANSNSNQPQHF.

The V call is TRBV25-1, the J call TRBJ2-3; a possible D gene is TRBD2 (5 bases). Germline-derived CDR1 and CDR2 are MGHDK and SYGVNS. The V gene lost 4 bases and the J gene lost 2 bases, with 10 bases spanning the gap. The CDR3 length is 14 residues. The CDR3 region is CASSGRGYTDTQYF. DNA for the CDR3: TGTGCCAGCAGTGGACGGGGTTACACAGATACGCAGTATTTT.